Below are 4 T cell receptor beta chains sequenced from a single sample in a study of patients and donors after allogeneic stem cell transplantation. Via MiXCR, TCRdb re-called the RT-PCR reads, giving one row per CDR3 protein. The sample has about 230,000 distinct CDR3 sequences, 14% seen once. Source material: blood, either unsorted or a sorted T cell fraction (not recorded which). All receptors come from a human donor who was either an allogeneic HSCT recipient or a stem cell or donor lymphocyte infusion donor (not recorded which). It is not recorded whose cells these are; they may come from a transplant donor.

This clonotype was counted a few times. The J gene is TRBJ1-3, the V gene TRBV4-2; no reliable D call. V was pared by 5 bases and J by 0 bases, with 14 bases between. In germline, CDR1 is LGHNA, CDR2 YNFKEQ. The CDR3 extends over 16 amino acids. The CDR3 region is CASSTGPVGSGNTIYF. The CDR3 nucleotides read TGTGCCAGCAGCACGGGCCCAGTAGGCTCTGGAAACACCATATATTTT.

This chain connects TRBV11-3 to TRBJ2-2; unclear D gene. Per the germline V gene, CDR1 is SGHNT and CDR2 is YENEEA. V dropped 2 bases and J dropped 6 bases, with 7 bases sitting between them. The CDR3 consists of 13 residues. The CDR3 DNA follows: TGTGCCAGCAGCTTATGGCGGTCCGGGGAGCTGTTTTTT. Amino acid sequence: CASSLWRSGELFF.

This clonotype was picked up many times. The V and J genes are TRBV6-2 or TRBV6-3 and TRBJ1-5; 9 bases agree with TRBD1. The CDR3 is made up of 15 amino acids. The ends lost 8 bases at V and 4 bases at J; junction bases unmatched: 9. Germline values: CDR1 MNHEY, CDR2 SVGEGT. The CDR3 bases are TGTGCCAGCCGAGAAAACAGGGGGCCAAATCAGCCCCAGCATTTT. Its translation: CASRENRGPNQPQHF.

There are many counts of this clonotype. The chain combines TRBV29-1 with TRBJ1-2; TRBD1 matches 10 bases. V lost 4 bases and J lost 8; bases outside the gene matches: 7. The CDR3 is 13 residues long. Germline assignment: CDR1 SQVTM and CDR2 ANQGSEA. The CDR3 DNA reads TGCAGCGTTGGGGGACAGGGGAATCGCGGCTACACCTTC. Translation gives CSVGGQGNRGYTF.